The following is a T cell receptor beta chain sequence with its context. With 8 bases removed from V and 1 base from J, the gap between germline ends came to 11 bases. This CDR3 has 13 residues. The data were obtained in a study of T cell responses to AZD1222 COVID-19 vaccine. Measured with immunoSEQ multiplex PCR; TCRdb has only the in-frame clones, and not every one. The profile shows under 200,000 clones, 75% to 95% of them singletons. This TCR came from an adult in good health. The source was peripheral blood, collected on day 0 of AZD1222 vaccination. The chain recombines TRBV12-3 or TRBV12-4 with TRBJ1-1; tentatively, D is TRBD1 (5 bases). The CDR3 reads CASGITGNTEAFF. The CDR3, as DNA: TGTGCCAGCGGGATCACAGGGAACACTGAAGCTTTCTTT.